These 30 T cell receptor beta chains came from one sample sequenced in a study of Graves' ophthalmopathy and Graves' hyperthyroidism. Amplification from RNA transcripts yielded the TCR beta CDR3 regions. Scientists carried out first-round RT-PCR using HTBI primers and then a second-round multiplex PCR. TCRdb processed the multiplex PCR reads anew with MiXCR; each CDR3 protein has one entry. Here the sample spans 660,000 or so distinct CDR3 sequences, approximately 39% being singletons. The source material was peripheral blood. The receptors shown here come from an adult man with Graves' ophthalmopathy.

This clonotype has a handful of counts. This chain uses TRBV12-3 or TRBV12-4 with TRBJ1-1; no definite D call. Trimming removed 1 base from V and 5 bases from J, with 20 bases in between. The CDR3 spans 17 residues. CDR3 sequence (DNA): TGTGCCAGCAGTTTAGGAGGGATCCCAGCCTTAACAACTGAAGCTTTCTTT. Encoded protein: CASSLGGIPALTTEAFF.

This sequence joins TRBV6-5 and TRBJ1-6, with D possibly matching TRBD1 (6 bases). Germline CDR1 MNHEY, CDR2 SVGAGI. There are 15 residues in the CDR3. Trimming removed 5 bases at V and 7 bases at J, with 15 bases between. CDR3 loop: CASSKQGLENSPLHF. CDR3 nucleotides: TGTGCCAGCAGTAAACAGGGTCTTGAGAATTCACCCCTCCACTTT.

The rearrangement joins TRBV25-1 to TRBJ2-5; 9 nucleotides align to TRBD2. The germline V gene encodes CDR1 MGHDK and CDR2 SYGVNS. V dropped 8 bases and J dropped 4; count of bases not matched to a gene: 5. This CDR3 comprises 13 residues. CDR3 DNA: TGTGCCAGCTTAGGGACTAGCACAGAGACCCAGTACTTC. Amino acids: CASLGTSTETQYF.

This clonotype was seen many times. The chain combines TRBV4-2 with TRBJ1-2, with D hard to call. Germline V gives CDR1 LGHNA, CDR2 YNFKEQ. The germline V and J ends were trimmed by 4 bases and 2 bases, with 14 bases remaining between them. This CDR3 has 15 residues. The CDR3 loop reads CASSPRGGGNYGYTF. CDR3 bases: TGTGCCAGCAGCCCTAGAGGCGGAGGGAACTATGGCTACACCTTC.

This CDR3 reads CASSFGAAGANVLTF. CDR3 nucleotides: TGTGCCAGCAGCTTCGGTGCCGCCGGGGCCAACGTCCTGACTTTC. This chain uses TRBV7-8 with TRBJ2-6, with D unresolved. The V and J ends lost 3 bases and 4 bases respectively, with 10 bases between them. This CDR3 is built from 15 residues. Germline values: CDR1 SGHVS, CDR2 FQNEAQ. Based on the CDR3 plus reference TRBV7-8 and TRBJ2-6, the full variable domain is GAGVSQSPRYKVAKRGQDVALRCDPISGHVSLFWYQQALGQGPEFLTYFQNEAQLDKSGLPSDRFFAERPEGSVSTLKIQRTQQEDSAVYLCASSFGAAGANVLTFGAGSRLTVL.

This clonotype was counted between two and nine times. The V gene is TRBV11-2, the J gene TRBJ2-2; weak D call: TRBD2 (6 bases). From germline, CDR1 is SGHAT and CDR2 FQNNGV. The germline V and J ends were trimmed by 0 bases and 6 bases, with 14 bases remaining between them. The length of the CDR3 is 16 residues. CDR3: CASSLDGGVGSGELFF. CDR3 sequence (DNA): TGTGCCAGCAGCTTAGACGGGGGTGTGGGGTCCGGGGAGCTGTTTTTT.

Notes on this clonotype: A much bigger clone sits one base away, suggesting this may be a read error. The chain is built from TRBV20-1 and TRBJ2-5; D gene uncertain. The CDR3 covers 11 residues. Germline CDR1 and CDR2: DFQATT and SNEGSKA (reference sequence). The CDR3 DNA reads TGCAGTGTCGTCAACCAAGGGACCCAGTACTTC. Translation: CSVVNQGTQYF.

The table lists this clonotype with many counts. The gene calls are TRBV10-3 and TRBJ2-2; 9 bases line up with TRBD1. The germline V gene encodes CDR1 ENHRY and CDR2 SYGVKD. The CDR3 totals 17 residues. The ends lost 6 bases at V and 5 bases at J; junction bases unmatched: 13. The DNA for the CDR3 is TGTGCCATCAGCCTACACCCGGGACAGGGTGGGACCGGGGAGCTGTTTTTT. Encoded protein: CAISLHPGQGGTGELFF.

This clonotype was seen more than once but under ten times. The chain carries TRBV25-1 and TRBJ2-7; TRBD2 matches 9 bases. The trim removed 3 bases at V and 1 base at J, leaving 7 bases unmatched. Germline CDR1 is MGHDK and CDR2 is SYGVNS. This CDR3 comprises 16 residues. The CDR3 loop is CASSDAGTSRSYEQYF. CDR3 in DNA: TGTGCCAGCAGTGATGCCGGGACTAGCCGTTCCTACGAGCAGTACTTC.

In its sample, this clonotype was seen many times. The chain combines TRBV29-1 with TRBJ2-7; 10 bases match TRBD1. V lost 8 bases and J lost 0; bases outside the gene matches: 4. In germline, CDR1 is SQVTM, CDR2 ANQGSEA. This CDR3 is built from 13 residues. The CDR3 DNA reads TGCAGCACCGGGACAGGGGACTCCTACGAGCAGTACTTC. This codes for CSTGTGDSYEQYF.

This clonotype was recorded at least ten times. The genes are TRBV7-3 and TRBJ2-1; D might be TRBD2 (5 bases). Germline CDR1 is SGHTA and CDR2 is FQGTGA. The CDR3 is made up of 16 amino acids. Between the trimmed V and J ends, which lost 1 base and 0 bases, there was a span of 10 bases. The CDR3 protein is CASSLNRGSSYNEQFF. DNA for the CDR3: TGTGCCAGCAGCTTAAACCGGGGTAGCTCCTACAATGAGCAGTTCTTC.

J is TRBJ1-2 and V is TRBV29-1; D unresolved. The V gene lost 2 bases and the J gene lost 0 bases, with 7 bases spanning the gap. Germline assignment: CDR1 SQVTM and CDR2 ANQGSEA. This CDR3 contains 13 residues. The CDR3 is CSVEWGANYGYTF. CDR3 coding DNA: TGCAGCGTTGAATGGGGAGCTAACTATGGCTACACCTTC. Supplemented by reference TRBV29-1 and TRBJ1-2, the full variable domain reads SAVISQKPSRDICQRGTSLTIQCQVDSQVTMMFWYRQQPGQSLTLIATANQGSEATYESGFVIDKFPISRPNLTFSTLTVSNMSPEDSSIYLCSVEWGANYGYTFGSGTRLTVV.

The V call is TRBV10-3, the J call TRBJ1-1; 8 bases are a match to TRBD1. The junction had 9 bases not matched to a gene; V was cut back by 7 bases and J by 5 bases. CDR3 length: 14 amino acids. The germline V gene has CDR1 ENHRY and CDR2 SYGVKD. CDR3 sequence (DNA): TGTGCCATCACCATCAACGGACAGGGAACTGAAGCTTTCTTT. Translation gives CAITINGQGTEAFF.

This clonotype turned up a few times. This chain connects TRBV25-1 to TRBJ2-1; no clear D. CDR1 is MGHDK and CDR2 is SYGVNS in the germline V gene. V shed 7 bases and J shed 6 bases, with 16 bases lying between them. CDR3 length: 14 residues. This CDR3 is CASTPRRVSNEQFF. For the CDR3, the DNA is TGTGCCAGCACTCCTCGGCGCGTTAGCAATGAGCAGTTCTTC.

The DNA of the CDR3 is TGTGCCAGCAGGAGACACAGGGTCGACACTGAAGCTTTCTTT. Its translation: CASRRHRVDTEAFF. The chain is built from TRBV27 and TRBJ1-1, with a possible D match to TRBD1 (6 bases). V was clipped by 6 bases and J by 3 bases, with 14 bases between them. Germline values: CDR1 MNHEY, CDR2 SMNVEV (reference sequence). The CDR3 is made up of 14 amino acids.

The sample holds a few counts of this clonotype. This sequence joins TRBV6-5 and TRBJ1-6; D gene unclear. CDR3 length: 17 amino acids. Per the germline V gene, CDR1 is MNHEY and CDR2 is SVGAGI. The germline V and J ends were trimmed by 2 bases and 0 bases, with 11 bases remaining between them. The CDR3 region is CASSYVQGSSYNSPLHF. The CDR3 region has the DNA TGTGCCAGCAGTTACGTCCAAGGGAGCTCCTATAATTCACCCCTCCACTTT.

Comment on this clonotype: This may arise from a read error, as a much more abundant clone is one base away. The V gene is TRBV9, the J gene TRBJ1-4; TRBD1 might be the D (6 bases). Between the trimmed V and J ends, which lost 0 bases and 7 bases, there was a span of 22 bases. Germline CDR1 is SGDLS and CDR2 is YYNGEE. The CDR3 covers 18 residues. Written as DNA, the CDR3 is TGTGCCAGCAGCGTAGGGGTCGGTGACGGGGGGCGGACTGAAAAACTGTTTTTT. Residues: CASSVGVGDGGRTEKLFF.

This chain joins TRBV4-2 and TRBJ1-4; 8 bases are a match to TRBD1. Per the germline V gene, CDR1 is LGHNA and CDR2 is YNFKEQ. The CDR3 runs 17 residues. With V trimmed by 5 bases and J by 0 bases, 8 bases remained unmatched. CDR3 DNA sequence: TGTGCCAGCAGCTTGATGGGCAGGGGGCCAACTAATGAAAAACTGTTTTTT. Translating it yields CASSLMGRGPTNEKLFF.

The V call is TRBV2, the J call TRBJ1-6, with D maybe TRBD1 (5 bases). The CDR3 covers 15 residues. The V and J ends lost 6 bases and 9 bases respectively, with 18 bases between them. Germline-derived CDR1 and CDR2 are SNHLY and FYNNEI. In DNA, the CDR3 is TGTGCCAGCAGCCTCCGGGGCTCCCCGGGTTCACCCCTCCACTTT. Its protein product is CASSLRGSPGSPLHF. The variable domain in full, with the rest retrieved from reference TRBV2 and TRBJ1-6, is EPEVTQTPSHQVTQMGQEVILRCVPISNHLYFYWYRQILGQKVEFLVSFYNNEISEKSEIFDDQFSVERPDGSNFTLKIRSTKLEDSAMYFCASSLRGSPGSPLHFGNGTRLTVT.

In this sample, this clonotype turned up many times. The chain joins TRBV5-1 to TRBJ1-6, with D possibly TRBD1 on 5 matching bases. The CDR3 extends over 14 amino acids. Germline assignment: CDR1 SGHRS and CDR2 YFSETQ. V was pared by 3 bases and J by 6 bases, with 10 bases between. As DNA, the CDR3 is TGCGCCAGCAGCTCCCAGGGAAGTAATTCACCCCTCCACTTT. It encodes CASSSQGSNSPLHF.

The rearrangement joins TRBV13 to TRBJ2-7, with TRBD1 as a possible D gene (6 bases). The CDR3 is 15 amino acids. V lost 6 bases and J 1 base, leaving 16 bases between the germline ends. Looked up from germline, CDR1 is PRHDT and CDR2 is FYEKMQ (reference sequence). The CDR3 coding sequence is TGTGCCAGCAGTGCCAAGCTTGGACAGTCCTACGAGCAGTACTTC. It specifies CASSAKLGQSYEQYF.

This clonotype was recorded many times. The genes are TRBV29-1 and TRBJ2-7; 8 bases match TRBD2. CDR1 is SQVTM, CDR2 ANQGSEA, per germline. V dropped 5 bases and J dropped 3; count of bases not matched to a gene: 6. The CDR3 totals 13 residues. DNA for the CDR3: TGCAGCGTTCGTAGCGGGAAAGACTACGAGCAGTACTTC. This codes for CSVRSGKDYEQYF.

The chain combines TRBV6-5 with TRBJ2-1, with D hard to call. The CDR3 covers 14 residues. Looked up from germline, CDR1 is MNHEY and CDR2 is SVGAGI. Between the trimmed V and J ends, which lost 2 bases and 4 bases, there was a span of 9 bases. Here the CDR3 reads CASSYVGRYNEQFF. In DNA form, the CDR3 reads TGTGCCAGCAGTTACGTAGGGCGGTACAATGAGCAGTTCTTC.

This clonotype was observed many times. The genes are TRBV20-1 and TRBJ1-1, with D possibly TRBD1 on 6 matching bases. Trimming shortened V by 6 bases and J by 5 bases, and 16 bases separated the two germline ends. CDR1 is DFQATT, CDR2 SNEGSKA, per germline (reference sequence). CDR3 length equals 13 residues. The CDR3 spells CSAKGGARTEAFF. The CDR3 coding sequence is TGCAGTGCAAAAGGGGGGGCGAGGACTGAAGCTTTCTTT.

The V gene is TRBV10-3, the J gene TRBJ1-5, with D possibly TRBD1 on 5 matching bases. Germline CDR1 and CDR2: ENHRY and SYGVKD. Trimming shortened V by 6 bases and J by 0 bases, and 12 bases separated the two germline ends. The CDR3 covers 15 residues. CDR3 DNA sequence: TGTGCCATCAGCTTGGGGGGGGTTAGCAATCAGCCCCAGCATTTT. The encoded protein is CAISLGGVSNQPQHF.

Points on this clonotype: A much more abundant neighbour one base away suggests this may be a read error. The conserved closing phenylalanine or tryptophan is absent in this CDR3, likely reflecting a read error. V is TRBV5-5 and J is TRBJ1-1; D is uncertain. This CDR3 has 15 residues. V lost 2 bases to trimming and J lost 0 bases, with 11 bases between them. Germline values: CDR1 SGHKS, CDR2 YYEKEE (reference sequence). The CDR3 DNA reads TGTGCCAGCAGCTTTACAGCTGGGATGAACACTGAAGCTTTCCTT. This translates into CASSFTAGMNTEAFL.

Many counts were recorded for this clonotype. The chain uses TRBV7-2 and TRBJ2-7; 8 positions agree with TRBD1. V gave up 2 bases and J gave up 0 bases; unmatched junction bases: 3. Germline lookup yields CDR1 SGHTA and CDR2 FQGNSA. CDR3 length: 15 residues. The CDR3 loop reads CASSLTGGSSYEQYF. CDR3 coding DNA: TGTGCCAGCAGCTTAACAGGGGGGAGCTCCTACGAGCAGTACTTC.

This clonotype was picked up many times. Here the CDR3 reads CASPIGPGGPYEQYF. The CDR3 bases are TGTGCCAGCCCGATCGGGCCAGGTGGGCCCTACGAGCAGTACTTC. V gene TRBV2 combines with J gene TRBJ2-7, with D hard to call. V lost 8 bases and J 2 bases, leaving 19 bases between the germline ends. Germline CDR1 reads SNHLY; CDR2 reads FYNNEI. This CDR3 has 15 residues.

Turning to this clonotype: Given a much more abundant clone one base away, this may be a read error. The genes are TRBV7-6 and TRBJ1-1; 7 nucleotides line up with TRBD1. The CDR3 sequence is 16 residues long. With V trimmed by 4 bases and J by 4 bases, 12 bases remained unmatched. Germline V gene sequence: CDR1 SGHVS, CDR2 FNYEAQ. CDR3 loop: CASSSPKGQLSTEAFF. The CDR3 DNA sequence: TGTGCCAGCAGCTCACCAAAGGGACAGTTAAGCACTGAAGCTTTCTTT.

As concerns this clonotype: A much larger clone differs from this one at a single base, so this may be a read error. The CDR3 loop is CASSDQEIKNTEAFF. The CDR3 nucleotides are TGCGCCAGCAGCGACCAGGAGATCAAAAACACTGAAGCTTTCTTT. The rearrangement joins TRBV5-1 to TRBJ1-1; the D is unclear. The CDR3 consists of 15 residues. Germline CDR1 is SGHRS and CDR2 is YFSETQ. Trimming removed 4 bases from V and 2 bases from J, with 15 bases in between.